The 17 T cell receptor beta chains in this list originate from one sample, sequenced in a study of Ad26.COV2.S vaccination and SARS-CoV-2 variants. The method was immunoSEQ multiplex PCR; TCRdb's version includes in-frame clones alone and lacks a portion of them. The table records 180,000 or so clones, around 88% of them present only once. The sequenced sample was peripheral blood, obtained after recovery from COVID-19. The receptors here all came from a human donor who had recovered from COVID-19.

The rearrangement uses TRBV19 and TRBJ1-2; no clear D. Germline-derived CDR1 and CDR2 are LNHDA and SQIVND (reference sequence). The CDR3 totals 15 residues. Between the trimmed V and J ends, which lost 7 bases and 0 bases, there was a span of 15 bases. CDR3 coding DNA: TGTGCCAGTATGGGAGACAAACCAACTAACTATGGCTACACCTTC. Amino acids: CASMGDKPTNYGYTF.

The rearrangement links TRBV5-1 to TRBJ1-4; D may be TRBD1 (6 bases). Germline loops: CDR1 SGHRS, CDR2 YFSETQ. V was cut by 1 base and J by 8 bases, with 12 bases left in between. The CDR3 spans 14 residues. CDR3 nucleotide sequence: TGCGCCAGCAGCTTGTCGGGGGCCGGGGAAAAACTGTTTTTT. The encoded protein is CASSLSGAGEKLFF.

This chain joins TRBV19 and TRBJ2-3; 7 bases are a match to TRBD2. Germline trimming cut 0 bases from V and 2 bases from J; bases unmatched to any gene: 5. The V gene's germline CDR1 is LNHDA and CDR2 SQIVND (reference sequence). The CDR3 is made up of 16 amino acids. The CDR3 reads CASSIDLGDYTDTQYF. CDR3 coding DNA: TGTGCCAGTAGTATAGATCTCGGGGACTACACAGATACGCAGTATTTT. The complete variable domain, with remaining parts taken from reference TRBV19 and TRBJ2-3, reads DGGITQSPKYLFRKEGQNVTLSCEQNLNHDAMYWYRQDPGQGLRLIYYSQIVNDFQKGDIAEGYSVSREKKESFPLTVTSAQKNPTAFYLCASSIDLGDYTDTQYFGPGTRLTVL.

The rearrangement links TRBV2 to TRBJ2-7; the match to TRBD2 covers 10 bases. This CDR3 region has 14 residues. Germline values: CDR1 SNHLY, CDR2 FYNNEI. With 7 bases clipped from V and 5 bases from J, the junction kept 8 bases outside the gene matches. The DNA for the CDR3 is TGTGCCAGCACCGATACTAGCGGGGTTGACGAGCAGTACTTC. Protein product: CASTDTSGVDEQYF. Full variable domain (outside the CDR3, taken from reference TRBV2 and TRBJ2-7): EPEVTQTPSHQVTQMGQEVILRCVPISNHLYFYWYRQILGQKVEFLVSFYNNEISEKSEIFDDQFSVERPDGSNFTLKIRSTKLEDSAMYFCASTDTSGVDEQYFGPGTRLTVT.

V gene TRBV2 combines with J gene TRBJ2-3, with TRBD2 matching over 14 bases. V trimming: 5 bases; J trimming: 2 bases; junction bases outside the gene matches: 3. From germline, CDR1 is SNHLY and CDR2 FYNNEI. The CDR3 loop spans 16 amino acids. The CDR3 nucleotides are TGTGCCAGCAGTCGACTAGCGGGGGGGACCACAGATACGCAGTATTTT. It specifies CASSRLAGGTTDTQYF.

The V and J genes are TRBV20-1 and TRBJ1-2; D remains ambiguous. This CDR3 spans 11 amino acids. The germline V gene encodes CDR1 DFQATT and CDR2 SNEGSKA (reference sequence). V lost 6 bases and J lost 2, with 7 bases in between. The CDR3 spells CSAPENYGYTF. CDR3 in DNA: TGCAGTGCCCCAGAGAACTATGGCTACACCTTC.

The chain links TRBV9 to TRBJ2-1; D gene uncertain. Germline loops: CDR1 SGDLS, CDR2 YYNGEE. The CDR3 covers 12 residues. V was cut by 0 bases and J by 8 bases, with 6 bases left in between. DNA of the CDR3: TGTGCCAGCAGCGTAGCCGGGCATGAGCAGTTCTTC. Its protein product is CASSVAGHEQFF.

J is TRBJ2-1 and V is TRBV4-1; 12 bases line up with TRBD2. The V gene's germline CDR1 is MGHRA and CDR2 YSYEKL. CDR3 length: 17 residues. V shed 4 bases and J 1 base; nucleotides not matched to a gene: 5. CDR3: CASSLRLAGVSYNEQFF. The CDR3, as DNA: TGCGCCAGCAGCCTGCGACTAGCGGGAGTGTCCTACAATGAGCAGTTCTTC.

The genes are TRBV28 and TRBJ2-5, with D tentatively TRBD1 or TRBD2 (5 bases each). The CDR3 contains 15 residues. Trimming took off 6 bases at V and 9 bases at J, with 23 bases between the two ends. CDR1 and CDR2 from the germline V gene are MDHEN and SYDVKM. The CDR3 nucleotides are TGTGCCAGCAGACGGGACGGCGTCGATGTGGGGCCCCAGTACTTC. Protein: CASRRDGVDVGPQYF.

The rearrangement joins TRBV18 to TRBJ2-3; D unresolved. The CDR3 sequence is 17 residues long. V shed 3 bases and J shed 0 bases, with 16 bases lying between them. Germline values: CDR1 KGHSH, CDR2 LQKENI. The CDR3 nucleotides are TGTGCCAGCTCACCTGTCTCTGGACGGCGAAGCACAGATACGCAGTATTTT. Translated: CASSPVSGRRSTDTQYF.

About this clone itself: At one of its ends the junction is not consistent with the germline gene, which may arise from a read error. The rearrangement links TRBV28 to TRBJ1-2; 9 bases align to TRBD1. From germline, CDR1 is MDHEN and CDR2 SYDVKM. CDR3 size: 15 residues. Written as DNA, the CDR3 is TGTGCCAGCATCTTAGCGGGACAGGGTAACGATGGCTACACCTTC. It yields the protein CASILAGQGNDGYTF.

The rearrangement uses TRBV6-5 and TRBJ1-2; a weak D match, TRBD1 (5 bases). The germline V and J ends were trimmed by 2 bases and 8 bases, with 15 bases remaining between them. CDR1 is MNHEY, CDR2 SVGAGI, per germline. This CDR3 is built from 14 residues. For the CDR3, the DNA is TGTGCCAGCAGTTACCGACGGGGCAGGTACGGCTACACCTTC. Translated, it gives CASSYRRGRYGYTF.

The gene calls are TRBV7-2 and TRBJ2-2; D unresolved. Germline CDR1 SGHTA, CDR2 FQGNSA. This CDR3 has 12 residues. Trimming removed 5 bases at V and 6 bases at J, with 7 bases between. The CDR3 DNA is TGTGCCAGCAGCACGGGCCCCGGGGAGCTGTTTTTT. Protein product: CASSTGPGELFF.

This chain uses TRBV6-5 with TRBJ2-7; TRBD1 agrees at 7 bases. This CDR3 is built from 15 residues. Germline trimming cut 0 bases from V and 2 bases from J; bases unmatched to any gene: 4. Germline values: CDR1 MNHEY, CDR2 SVGAGI. CDR3: CASSYSDRPPYEQYF. In DNA form, the CDR3 reads TGTGCCAGCAGTTACTCGGACAGGCCCCCCTACGAGCAGTACTTC.

V usage is TRBV7-2 and J usage is TRBJ2-6; D gene unclear. Per the germline V gene, CDR1 is SGHTA and CDR2 is FQGNSA. There are 16 residues in the CDR3. The ends were cut back, 1 base at V and 3 bases at J, with 10 bases in the middle. The CDR3 DNA sequence: TGTGCCAGCAGCTTAGAACGGGCAGTTGGGGCCAACGTCCTGACTTTC. This translates into CASSLERAVGANVLTF.

The chain carries TRBV10-3 and TRBJ2-1; 9 bases match TRBD2. V lost 10 bases, J lost 6 bases, and 4 bases stayed unmatched. CDR3 length: 12 residues. CDR1 is ENHRY and CDR2 is SYGVKD in the germline V gene. The CDR3 bases are TGTGCCACCGCGGGGGGGAGCAATGAGCAGTTCTTC. Protein sequence: CATAGGSNEQFF.

This chain uses TRBV28 with TRBJ1-2; D gene ambiguous. V lost 3 bases to trimming and J lost 4 bases, with 9 bases between them. The CDR3 is 13 amino acids. CDR1 is MDHEN, CDR2 SYDVKM, per germline. CDR3 loop: CASSLGRAYGYTF. Here the CDR3 DNA reads TGTGCCAGCAGTTTGGGTAGGGCCTATGGCTACACCTTC.